There are many counts of the clone carrying this TCR beta chain. This sample is part of a study of Graves' ophthalmopathy and Graves' hyperthyroidism. The authors amplified TCR beta CDR3 regions, and they did so from RNA transcripts for repertoire sequencing. Following a first-round RT-PCR that used HTBI primers, a second-round multiplex PCR was carried out. TCRdb fed the multiplex PCR reads into MiXCR, producing one record per CDR3 protein. The data show about 620,000 distinct CDR3 sequences, 22% seen once. V dropped 1 base and J dropped 1 base, with 5 bases sitting between them. Per germline, CDR1 SQVTM and CDR2 ANQGSEA. The CDR3 extends over 13 amino acids. Hyperthyroidism patients, aged 18 to 65, were newly diagnosed, under 2 months' duration.

V usage is TRBV29-1 and J usage is TRBJ2-4; either TRBD1 or TRBD2 may fit D (5 bases each). The clonotype was recovered from a woman under 30 with stable Graves' hyperthyroidism. Some clones in this sample may be carry-over from other donors' samples. Sequencing input: peripheral blood. The CDR3 sequence: CSVEGGAKNIQYF. CDR3 sequence (DNA): TGCAGCGTTGAAGGGGGGGCCAAAAACATTCAGTACTTC.